The source of this T cell receptor beta chain is a study of beta chain features in type 1 diabetes. Whole-study results and caveats: All four CD4+ subsets from Type 1 diabetes patients carried moderately but significantly shorter TCRB CDR3s. The similarity of naive, central memory and Treg TCRB repertoires appeared greater among patients than among healthy donors.

Expressed TCRB transcripts got sequenced, as all isolated RNA was reverse transcribed. Measured with immunoSEQ multiplex PCR; TCRdb has only the in-frame clones, and not every one. Among 400,000 to 500,000 clones, around 14% were seen once, and the ten largest hold roughly 0.036%. This clone was seen a few times. Its antigen is currently unknown. Donors underwent one heparinised blood draw, about 110 mL on average. This CDR3 is built from 15 residues. Germline loops: CDR1 SNHLY, CDR2 FYNNEI. Trimming took 5 bases from V and 4 from J; bases not matched to a gene: 5. The material sequenced was naive CD4+ T cells from blood. The chain joins TRBV2 to TRBJ2-1; 10 bases are shared with TRBD2. This sequence was found in a man aged 25-40 years in good health. The CDR3 loop reads CASSQSGLAYNEQFF. In nucleotides, the CDR3 is TGTGCCAGCAGTCAATCGGGACTAGCGTACAATGAGCAGTTCTTC.